At least ten counts were recorded for the clone carrying this T cell receptor beta chain. There were TCR beta CDR3 regions amplified from RNA transcripts. Primed by the HTBI set, a first-round RT-PCR was run on the TCR CDR3. TCRdb processed the multiplex PCR reads anew with MiXCR; each CDR3 protein has one entry. Found here are about 350,000 distinct CDR3 sequences, approximately 18% of them singletons; the top ten hold 15% to 17%. The sample originates from a study of T cells in Graves' hyperthyroidism and ophthalmopathy. Among ophthalmopathy patients, the Clinical Activity Score reached at least 3, the NOSPECS grade reached at least 4, and duration remained under 3 months. Using around 10 ml of fresh peripheral blood, PBMCs were prepared. The sequence derives from a woman in her thirties or forties with Graves' ophthalmopathy. The sample taken for sequencing was blood.

The CDR3: CASSVPSRAFNQPQHF. Here the CDR3 DNA reads TGTGCCAGCAGTGTGCCCAGCCGTGCCTTTAATCAGCCCCAGCATTTT. The J gene is TRBJ1-5, the V gene TRBV25-1; D unclear. Trimming took 4 bases from V and 4 from J, leaving 17 bases between them. The CDR3 runs 16 residues. CDR1 and CDR2 from the germline V gene are MGHDK and SYGVNS. The variable domain in full, with the rest retrieved from reference TRBV25-1 and TRBJ1-5, is EADIYQTPRYLVIGTGKKITLECSQTMGHDKMYWYQQDPGMELHLIHYSYGVNSTEKGDLSSESTVSRIRTEHFPLTLESARPSHTSQYLCASSVPSRAFNQPQHFGDGTRLSIL.